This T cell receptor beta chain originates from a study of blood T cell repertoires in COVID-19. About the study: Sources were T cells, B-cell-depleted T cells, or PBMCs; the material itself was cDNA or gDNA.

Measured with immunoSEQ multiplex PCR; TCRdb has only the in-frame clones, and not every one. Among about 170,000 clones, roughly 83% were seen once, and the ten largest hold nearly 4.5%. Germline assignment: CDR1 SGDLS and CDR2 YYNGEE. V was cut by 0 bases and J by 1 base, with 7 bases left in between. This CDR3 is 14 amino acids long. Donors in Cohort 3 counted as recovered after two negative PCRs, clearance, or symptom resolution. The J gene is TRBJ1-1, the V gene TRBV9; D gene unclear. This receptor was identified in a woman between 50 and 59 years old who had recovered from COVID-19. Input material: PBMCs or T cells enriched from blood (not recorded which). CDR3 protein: CASSVEQWNTEAFF. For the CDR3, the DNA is TGTGCCAGCAGCGTAGAACAGTGGAACACTGAAGCTTTCTTT.